The 31 T cell receptor beta chains given below trace back to one sample, sequenced in a study of T-cell memory formation after mild COVID-19. TCRdb called the 5' RACE reads again in MiXCR, with one record for every CDR3 protein. The repertoire has roughly 340,000 distinct CDR3 sequences, 20% to 25% of them found once; the top ten carry roughly a fifth. Sequencing used PBMCs or a T cell subset sorted from them (not recorded which). Receptor source: a man aged 18 to 30 who had mild COVID-19 (a few samples of this study predate the infection). Cell type and time point are not known.

This clonotype was seen only a few times. V usage is TRBV20-1 and J usage is TRBJ2-2, with 9 bases identical to TRBD1. The CDR3 sequence is 14 residues long. Germline CDR1 and CDR2: DFQATT and SNEGSKA (reference sequence). CDR3 amino acids: CSRRDRDPWRELFF. Written as DNA, the CDR3 is TGCAGCCGCCGGGACAGGGACCCTTGGAGGGAGCTGTTTTTT.

This clonotype was counted a few times. The chain combines TRBV7-2 with TRBJ2-7; maybe TRBD2 (6 bases). Germline CDR1 reads SGHTA; CDR2 reads FQGNSA. Trimming stripped 1 base from V and 1 base from J, with 8 bases between. The CDR3 loop spans 14 amino acids. CDR3 in DNA: TGTGCCAGCAGCTTAGACGGAGGGTCCTACGAGCAGTACGTC. Protein product: CASSLDGGSYEQYV.

This clonotype was recorded a few times. CDR3 coding DNA: TGTGCCAGCAGCCCTGCTGGGTATACGCAGTATTTT. Translation gives CASSPAGYTQYF. The chain couples TRBV7-2 to TRBJ2-3, with unresolved D. Germline V lookup: CDR1 SGHTA, CDR2 FQGNSA. The V gene lost 5 bases and the J gene lost 7 bases, with 10 bases spanning the gap. This CDR3 has 12 residues.

The J gene is TRBJ2-3, the V gene TRBV7-2, with TRBD2 matching 10 bases. The junction had 4 bases not matched to a gene; V was cut back by 1 base and J by 3 bases. The V gene's germline CDR1 is SGHTA and CDR2 FQGNSA. This CDR3 comprises 16 residues. CDR3 sequence reads: CASSLVAGGQTDTQYF. Written as DNA, the CDR3 is TGTGCCAGCAGCTTAGTAGCGGGGGGTCAAACAGATACGCAGTATTTT. Using reference TRBV7-2 and TRBJ2-3 for the parts outside the CDR3, the full variable domain is GAGVSQSPSNKVTEKGKDVELRCDPISGHTALYWYRQSLGQGLEFLIYFQGNSAPDKSGLPSDRFSAERTGGSVSTLTIQRTQQEDSAVYLCASSLVAGGQTDTQYFGPGTRLTVL.

This clonotype appeared a few times. The rearrangement uses TRBV15 and TRBJ2-5; 9 positions agree with TRBD2. This CDR3 is built from 13 residues. CDR1 is LNHNV and CDR2 is YYDKDF in the germline V gene (reference sequence). Unmatched junction bases numbered 6, after V lost 6 bases and J lost 7 bases. The CDR3 region is CATRTGTSRTQYF. Here the CDR3 DNA reads TGTGCCACCAGAACCGGGACTAGCCGGACCCAGTACTTC.

This rearrangement joins TRBV7-8 to TRBJ1-3, with TRBD1 identical over 10 bases. Germline values: CDR1 SGHVS, CDR2 FQNEAQ. V lost 5 bases, J lost 3 bases, and 4 bases stayed unmatched. The CDR3 totals 15 residues. The CDR3 reads CASSGDRGLGNTIYF. The CDR3 DNA reads as TGTGCCAGCAGCGGTGACAGGGGGCTTGGAAACACCATATATTTT.

This clonotype was seen more than once but under ten times. V and J are TRBV20-1 and TRBJ2-3; weak D call: TRBD2 (5 bases). CDR3 size: 13 residues. The germline gives CDR1 DFQATT, CDR2 SNEGSKA (reference sequence). Trimming pared 3 bases from V and 4 bases from J, leaving 11 bases between. CDR3 nucleotides: TGCAGTGCTAGGGGAGAGACTCCAGATACGCAGTATTTT. Protein sequence: CSARGETPDTQYF.

This clonotype was counted between two and nine times. This chain joins TRBV7-9 and TRBJ1-4, with D possibly being TRBD1 (5 bases). The CDR3 spans 14 residues. Germline loops: CDR1 SEHNR, CDR2 FQNEAQ (reference sequence). The V end was cut by 5 bases, the J end by 2 bases, with 9 bases between. The CDR3 sequence: CASSRGRTNEKLFF. The CDR3, as DNA: TGTGCCAGCAGCCGGGGGAGGACTAATGAAAAACTGTTTTTT.

The V gene is TRBV4-1, the J gene TRBJ2-7; the D is unclear. The CDR3 totals 15 residues. V lost 1 base, J lost 2 bases, and 12 bases lay in between. The V gene's germline CDR1 is MGHRA and CDR2 YSYEKL. The CDR3 region has the DNA TGCGCCAGCAGCCAAGCCAGTGGCGCCCCCTACGAGCAGTACTTC. Translating gives CASSQASGAPYEQYF.

This chain uses TRBV5-1 with TRBJ2-5; TRBD1 is a possible D gene (8 bases). Germline assignment: CDR1 SGHRS and CDR2 YFSETQ. The CDR3 is 16 residues long. Trimming took off 0 bases at V and 5 bases at J, with 17 bases between the two ends. CDR3 region: CASSLATGGVEETQYF. The CDR3 region has the DNA TGCGCCAGCAGCTTGGCCACAGGGGGGGTTGAGGAGACCCAGTACTTC.

The chain is built from TRBV5-1 and TRBJ2-7; 7 nucleotides align to TRBD1. This CDR3 contains 14 residues. CDR1 is SGHRS and CDR2 is YFSETQ in the germline V gene. V shed 4 bases and J 2 bases; nucleotides not matched to a gene: 6. The CDR3 nucleotides are TGCGCCAGCAGCCCGCCGGGACAGCCCTACGAGCAGTACGTC. Translating gives CASSPPGQPYEQYV.

V gene TRBV23-1 combines with J gene TRBJ2-3; D may match TRBD1 or TRBD2 (5 bases each). TRBV23-1 counts as an open reading frame of uncertain function. Trimming left V 0 bases short and J 3 bases short, with 16 bases between. CDR3 length: 17 residues. The CDR3 reads CASSQSCDGDRTDTQYF. The CDR3 DNA reads as TGCGCCAGCAGTCAATCGTGTGACGGGGACCGGACAGATACGCAGTATTTT.

This chain joins TRBV2 and TRBJ2-1; possibly TRBD2 for D (6 bases). V was cut by 3 bases and J by 4 bases, with 10 bases left in between. The CDR3 covers 14 residues. Per the germline V gene, CDR1 is SNHLY and CDR2 is FYNNEI. For the CDR3, the DNA is TGTGCCAGCAGTGATGCGGGGACTTACAATGAGCAGTTCTTC. Amino acids: CASSDAGTYNEQFF.

The rearrangement uses TRBV5-6 and TRBJ1-1; the D gene is possibly TRBD1 (5 bases). This CDR3 contains 14 residues. With 2 bases removed from V and 6 bases from J, the gap between germline ends came to 14 bases. Germline lookup yields CDR1 SGHDT and CDR2 YYEEEE. This chain's CDR3 is CASSFTGGDPEAFF. Here the CDR3 DNA reads TGTGCCAGCAGCTTTACCGGGGGGGACCCTGAAGCTTTCTTT.

The rearrangement links TRBV24-1 to TRBJ2-2; D ambiguous. V gave up 6 bases and J gave up 2 bases, with 9 bases separating them. The length of the CDR3 is 14 residues. Germline-derived CDR1 and CDR2 are KGHDR and SFDVKD. For the CDR3, the DNA is TGTGCCACCAGTCGAGCTGGTAACACCGGGGAGCTGTTTTTT. Translating gives CATSRAGNTGELFF.

This chain uses TRBV30 with TRBJ2-1; TRBD2 agrees at 10 bases. J lost 16 bases, V lost 5 bases, and 8 bases had no gene match. Per the germline V gene, CDR1 is GTSNPN and CDR2 is SVGIG (reference sequence). The length of the CDR3 is 11 residues. The CDR3 region is CAWSKVAGGFF. CDR3 bases: TGTGCCTGGTCCAAGGTAGCGGGGGGATTCTTC.

The table lists this clonotype with a few counts. This chain uses TRBV6-2 or TRBV6-3 with TRBJ2-1; possible D gene TRBD2, 5 bases. From germline, CDR1 is MNHEY and CDR2 SVGEGT. Trimming removed 6 bases from V and 4 bases from J, with 10 bases in between. The CDR3 has 13 residues. This chain's CDR3 is CASREEVYNEQFF. CDR3 in DNA: TGTGCCAGCAGGGAGGAAGTATACAATGAGCAGTTCTTC.

The chain is built from TRBV5-1 and TRBJ1-4; D may be TRBD1 (5 bases). CDR3 length: 14 residues. Looked up from germline, CDR1 is SGHRS and CDR2 is YFSETQ. Deletions cut 4 bases from V and 6 bases from J, with 13 bases between. Here the CDR3 reads CASSRGPTDEKLFF. The DNA for the CDR3 is TGCGCCAGCAGCCGGGGACCTACGGATGAAAAACTGTTTTTT.

This clonotype was seen a few times. The chain has TRBV10-3 and TRBJ1-3; 8 bases are a match to TRBD1. V dropped 6 bases and J dropped 12; count of bases not matched to a gene: 7. CDR3 length: 12 amino acids. Looked up from germline, CDR1 is ENHRY and CDR2 is SYGVKD. The CDR3 coding sequence is TGTGCCATCAGGGTGGAGACAGGGGACATATATTTT. Translated: CAIRVETGDIYF.

This clonotype was detected a few times. The chain recombines TRBV6-4 with TRBJ2-3, with 10 bases lining up with TRBD2. V lost 3 bases, J lost 0 bases, and 0 bases stayed unmatched. CDR1 is MRHNA, CDR2 SNTAGT, per germline. The CDR3 covers 15 residues. In DNA form, the CDR3 reads TGTGCCAGCAGTGAAGCGGGGGGGAGCACAGATACGCAGTATTTT. Translation: CASSEAGGSTDTQYF.

This CDR3 reads CASTGLGGTGELFF. The CDR3 DNA reads as TGTGCCAGCACAGGGTTGGGCGGGACCGGGGAGCTGTTTTTT. The chain links TRBV7-2 to TRBJ2-2; D is perhaps TRBD1 or TRBD2 (5 bases each). Germline V gene lookup returns CDR1 SGHTA and CDR2 FQGNSA. Trimming took off 7 bases at V and 5 bases at J, with 14 bases between the two ends. There are 14 residues in the CDR3.

V and J are TRBV7-2 and TRBJ1-3; tentatively, D is TRBD1 (6 bases). The germline gives CDR1 SGHTA, CDR2 FQGNSA. The CDR3 is made up of 15 amino acids. V was shortened by 5 bases and J by 3 bases, with 14 bases between the two germline ends. CDR3 coding DNA: TGTGCCAGCAGCGTGGACGGGGGGCATGGAAACACCATATATTTT. It yields the protein CASSVDGGHGNTIYF.

The genes are TRBV5-5 and TRBJ2-5; possible D gene TRBD2, 6 bases. CDR1 and CDR2 (germline): SGHKS, YYEKEE (reference sequence). Trimming stripped 2 bases from V and 0 bases from J, with 11 bases between. The CDR3 length is 15 residues. CDR3 region: CASSFAGSDQETQYF. Here the CDR3 DNA reads TGTGCCAGCAGCTTTGCGGGGTCCGACCAAGAGACCCAGTACTTC.

The table lists this clonotype with a few counts. This chain links TRBV4-3 with TRBJ1-1; possibly TRBD1 for D (5 bases). CDR1 is LGHNA, CDR2 YSLEER, per germline. This CDR3 has 16 amino acids. Between the trimmed V and J ends, which lost 3 bases and 1 base, there was a span of 15 bases. CDR3 DNA: TGCGCCAGCAGCCATGACAGTATAGGTTCGAACACTGAAGCTTTCTTT. Protein: CASSHDSIGSNTEAFF.

Many counts were recorded for this clonotype. The chain couples TRBV29-1 to TRBJ1-3, with 8 bases fitting TRBD1. This CDR3 has 16 amino acids. The trim removed 4 bases at V and 2 bases at J, leaving 10 bases unmatched. The germline V gene has CDR1 SQVTM and CDR2 ANQGSEA. Written as DNA, the CDR3 is TGCAGCGTTGCCAGCAGGGGGCTTGGCGCTGGAAACACCATATATTTT. This sequence encodes CSVASRGLGAGNTIYF.

This clonotype showed up just a few times. The CDR3 sequence: CASSQDVWGINGYGYTF. In nucleotides, the CDR3 is TGCGCCAGCAGCCAGGATGTCTGGGGAATTAATGGATATGGCTACACCTTC. V and J are TRBV4-3 and TRBJ1-2, with no clear D. V was shortened by 3 bases and J by 5 bases, with 22 bases between the two germline ends. CDR1 and CDR2 (germline): LGHNA, YSLEER. The CDR3 totals 17 residues.

This clonotype was detected only a few times. The chain joins TRBV20-1 to TRBJ2-3; 8 nucleotides match TRBD2. This CDR3 contains 14 residues. Germline assignment: CDR1 DFQATT and CDR2 SNEGSKA (reference sequence). J was trimmed by 7 bases and V by 3 bases; bases with no gene match: 9. CDR3 coding DNA: TGCAGTGCTAGGCAGAGCGGGGGTGGAAATACGCAGTATTTT. This encodes CSARQSGGGNTQYF.

This clonotype was seen a few times. The rearrangement joins TRBV20-1 to TRBJ1-1; tentative D call: TRBD1 (5 bases). V was trimmed by 5 bases and J by 1 base, leaving 11 bases between them. The CDR3 is made up of 13 amino acids. Germline V gene data show CDR1 as DFQATT and CDR2 as SNEGSKA (reference sequence). DNA for the CDR3: TGCAGTGCTCCTAGACAGTGGAACACTGAAGCTTTCTTT. As protein: CSAPRQWNTEAFF.

The V call is TRBV3-2, the J call TRBJ1-1; TRBD1 reflects the table's D call only, with no check against the DNA. TRBV3-2 is noted as a pseudogene. The CDR3 runs to 16 residues. The CDR3 spells CASSQAAQGANTEAFF. The CDR3 coding sequence is TGTGCCAGCAGCCAAGCAGCACAGGGGGCGAACACTGAAGCTTTCTTT.

This clonotype was detected only a few times. The rearrangement uses TRBV3-1 and TRBJ2-5; D remains ambiguous. The CDR3 length is 14 residues. Germline V gene lookup returns CDR1 LGHDT and CDR2 YNNKEL (reference sequence). Trimming stripped 3 bases from V and 1 base from J, with 9 bases between. The CDR3: CASSQPWFQETQYF. In DNA, the CDR3 is TGTGCCAGCAGCCAGCCGTGGTTCCAAGAGACCCAGTACTTC.

V gene TRBV5-1 combines with J gene TRBJ2-2; maybe TRBD2 (5 bases). The germline gives CDR1 SGHRS, CDR2 YFSETQ. V was cut by 2 bases and J by 7 bases, with 15 bases left in between. This CDR3 is 15 amino acids long. The CDR3 nucleotides read TGCGCCAGCAGCTTAACGAGCTCTGAGGGCGGGGAGCTGTTTTTT. This translates into CASSLTSSEGGELFF.